This is a list of T cell receptor beta chains from one sample in a study of T cells in Graves' hyperthyroidism and ophthalmopathy. TCRdb recomputed calls from the multiplex PCR reads with MiXCR, one row per CDR3 protein. The sample has about 520,000 distinct CDR3 sequences, 20% to 25% seen once; the top ten hold 26%. Specimen: blood. Receptors originate from a man between 18 and 29 years old with Graves' hyperthyroidism. The CDR3 runs from the conserved cysteine through the conserved F or W. The D gene is left open where the match is weak. Not every row has a clone size; where given, it reads once, few, many or a size class.

v_gene	d_gene	abundance	j_gene	CDR3nt	CDR3aa
TRBV5-1	TRBD2	-	TRBJ2-7	TGCGCCAGCAGCTTGGTTTCCGGGGGACTAGCGGGATACGAGCAGTACTTC	CASSLVSGGLAGYEQYF
TRBV2	-	-	TRBJ2-2	TGTGCCAGCAGTGATCTCGGGACGCAGAACACCGGGGAGCTGTTTTTT	CASSDLGTQNTGELFF
TRBV24-1	TRBD1	many	TRBJ2-5	TGTGCCACCAGTGACCCTGCCGGGACAGGGGAAGAGACCCAGTACTTC	CATSDPAGTGEETQYF
TRBV5-1	TRBD1	few	TRBJ2-7	TGCGCCAGCAGCTTGCCCACAGGGGTCCTCCTCGGCGAGCAGTACTTC	CASSLPTGVLLGEQYF
TRBV6-1	-	-	TRBJ1-2	TGTGCCACCGTACATCGGGACTATGGCTACACCTTC	CATVHRDYGYTF
TRBV9	-	many	TRBJ1-3	TGTGCCAGCAGCGTAGCGGACTCTGGAAACACCATATATTTT	CASSVADSGNTIYF
TRBV29-1	-	many	TRBJ1-1	TGCAGCGAAAGGTCGAACACTGAAGCTTTCTTT	CSERSNTEAFF
TRBV6-5	-	once	TRBJ2-3	TGTGCCAGCAGTTACGGGGGAGGCGCGGATACGCAGTATTTT	CASSYGGGADTQYF
TRBV11-3	-	many	TRBJ2-5	TGTGCCAGCAGCCCGAAAGGCGGGGCAGTAGGTCAAGAGACCCAGTACTTC	CASSPKGGAVGQETQYF
TRBV7-9	-	few	TRBJ2-7	TGTGCCAGCAGCCATACCTCCTACGAGCAGTACTTC	CASSHTSYEQYF
TRBV6-5	TRBD1	many	TRBJ1-3	TGTGCCAGCCATCTAGGGGGCAGCTCTGGAAACACCATATATTTT	CASHLGGSSGNTIYF
TRBV6-5	TRBD1	many	TRBJ1-2	TGTGCCAGCAGTTACTCGGGGACAGGGGGGAAGTCTGGCTACACCTTC	CASSYSGTGGKSGYTF
TRBV4-1	-	many	TRBJ1-1	TGCGCCAGCAGCCAAGATTCAAGGACACCGAACACTGAAGCTTTCTTT	CASSQDSRTPNTEAFF
TRBV5-6	TRBD1	many	TRBJ1-2	TGTGCCAGCAGCCTATTCTACAGGGGCAGTAGCTATGGCTACACCTTC	CASSLFYRGSSYGYTF
TRBV6-1	-	-	TRBJ1-1	TGTGCCAGCAGTCCCGGACTGGGGAACACTGACGCTTTCTTT	CASSPGLGNTDAFF
TRBV28	-	many	TRBJ1-5	TGTGCCAGCAGTCCAGGGAGGGGCAATCAGCCCCAGCATTTT	CASSPGRGNQPQHF
TRBV7-2	-	few	TRBJ1-1	TGTGCCAGCAGCCCCTCCAGGGCCACTGAAGCTTTCTTT	CASSPSRATEAFF
TRBV12-3/TRBV12-4	TRBD2	few	TRBJ2-3	TGTGCCAGCAGTACTAGCGGGTCCAGTGATACGCAGTATTTT	CASSTSGSSDTQYF
TRBV12-3/TRBV12-4	-	many	TRBJ1-2	TGTGCCAGCAGTTTAGGCGGCAGACCTTATGGCTACACCTTC	CASSLGGRPYGYTF
TRBV4-2	-	-	TRBJ1-5	TGTGCCAGCAGCCAAGGACAGGTGGGGAATCAGCCCCAGCATTTT	CASSQGQVGNQPQHF
TRBV20-1	TRBD1	many	TRBJ2-7	TGCAGTGCCGCCCCGGGACAGGTCTACGAGCAGTACTTC	CSAAPGQVYEQYF
TRBV6-2/TRBV6-3	-	many	TRBJ2-5	TGTGCCAGCAGTAACAGGGTAACAGAGACCCAGTACTTC	CASSNRVTETQYF
TRBV6-2/TRBV6-3	-	-	TRBJ2-7	TGTGCCCTAAGAGCCGGGGGAGGCTACGAGCAGTACTTC	CALRAGGGYEQYF
TRBV24-1	-	many	TRBJ2-2	TGTGCCACCAGTGATTTGGGCCGAGACACCGGGGAGCTGTTTTTT	CATSDLGRDTGELFF
TRBV19	-	many	TRBJ2-7	TGTGCCAGTAGTATGTTCGGAGGATCGTCCTACGAGCAGTACTTC	CASSMFGGSSYEQYF
TRBV28	TRBD2	once	TRBJ2-7	TGTGCCAGCAGACATCCGGGACTAGCTCTTGAGCAGTACTTC	CASRHPGLALEQYF
TRBV5-1	TRBD2	-	TRBJ2-7	TGCGCCAGCAGCGTAAGCGGGGGACACACCTACGAGCAGTACTTC	CASSVSGGHTYEQYF
TRBV20-1	TRBD1	-	TRBJ1-1	TGCAGTGCGCCAAAGCCAGGGGGCACTGAAGCTTTCTTT	CSAPKPGGTEAFF
TRBV2	-	many	TRBJ1-1	TGTGCCAGCATTTCCTGGAACACTGAAGCTTTCTTT	CASISWNTEAFF
TRBV12-3/TRBV12-4	-	many	TRBJ1-2	TGTGCCAGCAGTTTAGGGTTCCTCCGGGACGGTCATTTTTATGGCTACACCTTC	CASSLGFLRDGHFYGYTF
TRBV2	-	many	TRBJ2-5	TGTGCCAGCAGTTTTCGGCAGATCCAAGAGACCCAGTACTTC	CASSFRQIQETQYF
TRBV12-3/TRBV12-4	TRBD1	many	TRBJ2-5	TGTGCCAGCAGCCACGGACAGGGTTACCAAGAGACCCAGTACTTC	CASSHGQGYQETQYF
TRBV12-3/TRBV12-4	-	many	TRBJ2-6	TGTGCCAGCAGTTTAATAGGGTTCCACTCTGGGGCCAACGTCCTGACTTTC	CASSLIGFHSGANVLTF
TRBV28	-	many	TRBJ1-5	TGTGCCAGCAGTTCGGACACGAATAGCAATCAGCCCCAGCATTTT	CASSSDTNSNQPQHF
TRBV9	-	many	TRBJ2-7	TGTGCCAGCAGCCCCCAAACACAGGGAATCGACGAGCAGTACTTC	CASSPQTQGIDEQYF
TRBV20-1	TRBD2	-	TRBJ2-7	TGCAGTGCTAGAGACCGACTAGCGGGACCATTCTACGAGCAGTACTTC	CSARDRLAGPFYEQYF
TRBV24-1	-	once	TRBJ2-2	TGTGCCACCAGTGGCCCGGGACGGCTTAACACCGGGGAGCTGTTTTTT	CATSGPGRLNTGELFF
TRBV28	TRBD1	many	TRBJ1-2	TGTGCCAGCAGTTCCTGGACAGGGGGCAGCTATGGCTACACCTTC	CASSSWTGGSYGYTF
TRBV12-3/TRBV12-4	-	many	TRBJ2-2	TGTACCAGCAGTTTCACCGGGGGCGCAGCCGGGGAGCTGTTTTTT	CTSSFTGGAAGELFF
TRBV7-6	TRBD1	many	TRBJ2-7	TGTGCCAGCAGCTTATCGGGACAGGGTTACGAGCAGTACTTC	CASSLSGQGYEQYF
TRBV15	TRBD2	-	TRBJ2-7	TGTGCCACCAGCAGAGATCGGGCGGGAGTATGGGAGCAGTACTTC	CATSRDRAGVWEQYF
TRBV3-1	-	many	TRBJ1-2	TGTGCCAGCAGCCGAGAGAAGTATGGCTACACCTTC	CASSREKYGYTF
TRBV5-1	-	many	TRBJ1-1	TGCGCCAGCAGCTTGGTGGCTAAAAGTGAAGCTTTCTTT	CASSLVAKSEAFF
TRBV6-5	-	few	TRBJ1-2	TGTGCCAGCAGTTACTCGACGGGGATACTCTATGGCTACACCTTC	CASSYSTGILYGYTF
TRBV29-1	TRBD1	-	TRBJ1-2	TGCAGCGTGTCGAGACAGGGAAGATATGGCTACACCTTC	CSVSRQGRYGYTF
TRBV28	-	many	TRBJ1-1	TGTGCCAGCAGTTTATCTGGGGTCGGGGGCACTGAAGCTTTCTTT	CASSLSGVGGTEAFF
TRBV24-1	TRBD1	many	TRBJ2-2	TGTGCCACCAGCCCGGGACAGAGCACCGGGGAGCTGTTTTTT	CATSPGQSTGELFF
TRBV5-6	-	-	TRBJ1-2	TGTGCCAGCAGCCCGTGGGGGGATGGCTACACCTTC	CASSPWGDGYTF